This entry lists 14 T cell receptor beta chains sequenced from one sample in a study of beta chain features in type 1 diabetes. The entirety of the isolated RNA underwent reverse transcription, so expressed TCRB transcripts were sequenced. The data were produced by immunoSEQ multiplex PCR, yet TCRdb's version contains in-frame clones alone and is incomplete. The sample contains hundreds of thousands of clones, about 32% of which appear only once. Sequences were obtained from naive CD4+ T cells from blood. Source of these receptors: a man aged 18 to 29 in good health.

As concerns this clone: Other DNA sequences in the sample encode the same CDR3. The rearrangement links TRBV29-1 to TRBJ2-7; 14 bases agree with TRBD2. V trimming: 6 bases; J trimming: 2 bases; junction bases outside the gene matches: 3. The CDR3 runs to 14 residues. The germline gives CDR1 SQVTM, CDR2 ANQGSEA. The CDR3 nucleotides read TGCAGCGTCGGGGGACTAGCGGGAGCCTACGAGCAGTACTTC. Its protein product is CSVGGLAGAYEQYF.

This clone was seen only a few times. The chain employs TRBV2 and TRBJ1-2; TRBD1 agrees at 7 bases. V dropped 1 base and J dropped 6; count of bases not matched to a gene: 8. CDR1 and CDR2 from the germline V gene are SNHLY and FYNNEI. The CDR3 spans 15 residues. CDR3 sequence reads: CASSEGQGVGDGYTF. Written as DNA, the CDR3 is TGTGCCAGCAGTGAAGGACAGGGCGTGGGGGATGGCTACACCTTC.

This clone has only a few counts. The rearrangement uses TRBV5-1 and TRBJ2-1, with 8 positions matching TRBD1. J was trimmed by 12 bases and V by 3 bases; bases with no gene match: 14. The germline V gene has CDR1 SGHRS and CDR2 YFSETQ. The CDR3 sequence is 15 residues long. This CDR3 reads CASSSEPGQDQVQFF. For the CDR3, the DNA is TGCGCCAGCAGCTCGGAGCCGGGACAGGATCAGGTGCAGTTCTTC.

There are a few counts of this clone. The genes are TRBV29-1 and TRBJ2-3; D gene ambiguous. Germline V gene sequence: CDR1 SQVTM, CDR2 ANQGSEA. This CDR3 contains 14 residues. The V end lost 4 bases, the J end lost 3 bases, and 14 bases lay between the germline ends. The CDR3 DNA reads as TGCAGCGTTGCCCAGCTGTCTATGACAGATACGCAGTATTTT. Protein sequence: CSVAQLSMTDTQYF.

This clone appeared a few times. The chain combines TRBV28 with TRBJ1-5; tentative D call: TRBD1 (5 bases). The V end lost 3 bases, the J end lost 11 bases, and 23 bases lay between the germline ends. The CDR3 is made up of 16 amino acids. CDR1 is MDHEN and CDR2 is SYDVKM in the germline V gene. The CDR3 here is CASSLIPGIGAGAQHF. The CDR3 nucleotides read TGTGCCAGCAGTTTGATTCCGGGGATTGGGGCTGGAGCCCAGCATTTT.

The chain uses TRBV7-2 and TRBJ2-7; D is possibly TRBD2 (6 bases). Germline V gene data show CDR1 as SGHTA and CDR2 as FQGNSA. The CDR3 covers 16 residues. With 2 bases removed from V and 1 base from J, the gap between germline ends came to 15 bases. The CDR3 loop reads CASSLLRRGGSYEQYF. CDR3 bases: TGTGCCAGCAGCTTACTGCGTCGCGGAGGGTCCTACGAGCAGTACTTC.

This clone was seen a few times. CDR3: CASRRDVAKNIQYF. DNA of the CDR3: TGCGCCAGCAGGCGGGACGTCGCCAAAAACATTCAGTACTTC. The J gene is TRBJ2-4, the V gene TRBV5-1, with D perhaps TRBD2 (6 bases). V was cut by 5 bases and J by 1 base, with 10 bases left in between. The CDR3 runs to 14 residues. Germline lookup yields CDR1 SGHRS and CDR2 YFSETQ.

For this clone: Other nucleotide sequences from this sample produce the same CDR3. This chain joins TRBV7-2 and TRBJ2-1; 8 bases line up with TRBD2. Germline values: CDR1 SGHTA, CDR2 FQGNSA. V trimming: 1 base; J trimming: 7 bases; junction bases outside the gene matches: 3. The CDR3 has 14 residues. CDR3 sequence: CASSLGLAGNEQFF. The CDR3 nucleotides are TGTGCCAGCAGCTTAGGGCTAGCGGGTAATGAGCAGTTCTTC.

The table lists this clone with a few counts. The chain joins TRBV5-1 to TRBJ2-3, with D tentatively TRBD1 or TRBD2 (5 bases each). The CDR3 is 16 residues long. Germline CDR1 SGHRS, CDR2 YFSETQ. The V gene lost 1 base and the J gene lost 5 bases, with 17 bases spanning the gap. In DNA form, the CDR3 reads TGCGCCAGCAGCTTGTCTGTCCAGGGCGGAGGAGATACGCAGTATTTT. Amino acids: CASSLSVQGGGDTQYF.

The J gene is TRBJ2-7, the V gene TRBV7-2; possibly TRBD2 for D (5 bases). V gave up 1 base and J gave up 3 bases, with 10 bases separating them. CDR3 length equals 14 residues. Per germline, CDR1 SGHTA and CDR2 FQGNSA. As DNA, the CDR3 is TGTGCCAGCAGCTTAGATGGGGAGTTCTACGAGCAGTACTTC. This codes for CASSLDGEFYEQYF.

This clone was recorded a few times. The CDR3 nucleotides are TGTGCCAGCACTTCCCAGGGCTACGAGCAGTACTTC. Translated, it gives CASTSQGYEQYF. J is TRBJ2-7 and V is TRBV25-1; possibly TRBD1 for D (5 bases). This CDR3 contains 12 residues. Between the trimmed V and J ends, which lost 7 bases and 3 bases, there was a span of 10 bases. The germline CDR1 and CDR2 sequences are MGHDK and SYGVNS.

This clone was detected a few times. The chain employs TRBV2 and TRBJ2-6; D possibly corresponds to TRBD1 (5 bases). This CDR3 spans 15 amino acids. The V gene lost 6 bases and the J gene lost 2 bases, with 11 bases spanning the gap. Per the germline V gene, CDR1 is SNHLY and CDR2 is FYNNEI. The CDR3 DNA is TGTGCCAGCAGCCCCACAGGCGCTGGGGCCAACGTCCTGACTTTC. It translates to CASSPTGAGANVLTF.

This clone was seen a handful of times. V and J are TRBV11-2 and TRBJ2-3; D call uncertain. The V and J ends lost 8 bases and 0 bases respectively, with 6 bases between them. The CDR3 length is 12 residues. The germline CDR1 and CDR2 sequences are SGHAT and FQNNGV. In nucleotides, the CDR3 is TGTGCCAGCCAAGGGAGCACAGATACGCAGTATTTT. Amino acid sequence: CASQGSTDTQYF.

In this sample, this clone turned up a few times. The chain combines TRBV29-1 with TRBJ1-2; unclear D gene. The length of the CDR3 is 10 residues. Germline CDR1 is SQVTM and CDR2 is ANQGSEA. Trimming took off 4 bases at V and 7 bases at J, with 7 bases between the two ends. CDR3 region: CSVGSLGYTF. The CDR3 nucleotides are TGCAGCGTTGGTTCCCTTGGCTACACCTTC.